This T cell receptor beta chain is drawn from a study of CD8 T cells in Susac syndrome. General study points: Individuals included in the TCR sequencing and HLA analysis were acknowledged by the study to be relatively few in number.

The study used healthy donors as controls matched for age and sex. FACS was used to enrich TEMRA cells, whereas the CD8+ and CD4+ T cells were obtained by negative isolation. RNA in amounts of roughly 0.5 to 1 ug was reverse transcribed with random hexamers. Multiplex PCR with immunoSEQ amplified the TCR beta CDR3 across 54 Vbeta and 13 Jbeta. TCRdb used MiXCR to reprocess the immunoSEQ multiplex PCR reads, holding one entry per CDR3 protein. The sample shows about 210,000 distinct CDR3 sequences, 85% to 95% of them seen only once. The ends were cut back, 4 bases at V and 3 bases at J, with 9 bases in the middle. Germline loops: CDR1 GTSNPN, CDR2 SVGIG (reference sequence). The CDR3 runs 13 residues. Details on this clonotype: Its antigen is still unknown.

The chain combines TRBV30 with TRBJ2-2; D might be TRBD1 (5 bases). The material sequenced was CD4+ T cells from PBMCs. This receptor was obtained from a human donor in good health. The CDR3: CAWTRVDTGELFF. The CDR3 DNA sequence: TGTGCCTGGACCAGGGTCGACACCGGGGAGCTGTTTTTT.